A single T cell receptor (beta chain) is shown here with its context. FACS enriched CD8+ TEMRA cells, while bulk CD8+ and CD4+ were negatively isolated. CDR3 size: 14 residues. Trimming removed 0 bases at V and 3 bases at J, with 9 bases between. CDR1 and CDR2 from the germline V gene are LGHNA and YNFKEQ. This entry belongs to a study of CD8 T cells in Susac syndrome. Random hexamers were used to reverse transcribe roughly 0.45 to 1 ug of RNA. A single record per CDR3 protein comes from TCRdb applying MiXCR to the immunoSEQ multiplex PCR reads. The sample carries approximately 300,000 distinct CDR3 sequences, over 75% recorded once.

What was sequenced was CD8+ T cells from PBMCs. The clonotype originates from a human donor with multiple sclerosis. This chain uses TRBV4-2 with TRBJ2-7; D might be TRBD1 or TRBD2, each matching 5 bases. In nucleotides, the CDR3 is TGTGCCAGCAGCCAAGATATGAGGGGCTACGAGCAGTACTTC. This gives the protein CASSQDMRGYEQYF.